Listed below are T cell receptor beta chains from one sample, sequenced in a study of shared clonotypes between healthy human individuals. Only in-frame clones appear in the TCRdb table, and some are missing; sequencing was by immunoSEQ multiplex PCR. Here the sample spans roughly 590,000 clones, just under 97% being singletons. The sequenced material came from naive CD8+ T cells sorted from blood. The receptors here all came from a woman aged 25-40 years in good health. The CDR3 runs from the conserved cysteine through the conserved F or W. The D gene is left open where the match is weak. Size tells how often a clone was seen (once, few, many) or the class of an expanded clone, and some rows leave it out.

V: TRBV13; size: -; D: -; J: TRBJ1-1; CDR3: CASSPGQMNTEAFF; DNA: TGTGCCAGCAGCCCAGGACAGATGAACACTGAAGCTTTCTTT
V: TRBV27; size: -; D: TRBD1; J: TRBJ1-1; CDR3: CASSLLGGQGATEAFF; DNA: TGTGCCAGCAGTTTACTGGGGGGACAGGGGGCGACTGAAGCTTTCTTT
V: TRBV25-1; size: once; D: -; J: TRBJ2-7; CDR3: CASSGDISEEQYF; DNA: TGTGCCAGCAGTGGCGACATTTCGGAGGAGCAGTACTTC
V: TRBV6-5; size: -; D: TRBD2; J: TRBJ2-1; CDR3: CASSRGLAYNEQFF; DNA: TGTGCCAGCAGTCGGGGACTAGCTTACAATGAGCAGTTCTTC
V: TRBV6-1; size: -; D: TRBD1; J: TRBJ2-3; CDR3: CASSVGQVPTDTQYF; DNA: TGTGCCAGCAGTGTGGGACAGGTCCCCACAGATACGCAGTATTTT
V: TRBV27; size: -; D: -; J: TRBJ1-5; CDR3: CASSTGLGNQPQHF; DNA: TGTGCCAGCAGTACAGGGTTGGGCAATCAGCCCCAGCATTTT
V: TRBV13; size: -; D: -; J: TRBJ2-7; CDR3: CASSFSGGEQYF; DNA: TGTGCCAGCAGCTTTTCAGGAGGCGAGCAGTACTTC
V: TRBV2; size: -; D: -; J: TRBJ2-1; CDR3: CASNRERRNEQFF; DNA: TGTGCCAGCAATCGAGAGCGGAGAAATGAGCAGTTCTTC
V: TRBV2; size: -; D: TRBD2; J: TRBJ2-1; CDR3: CASSYPRLGLAGGRSSYNEQFF; DNA: TGTGCCAGCAGCTACCCCCGGCTCGGACTAGCGGGAGGGAGGAGCTCCTACAATGAGCAGTTCTTC
V: TRBV5-1; size: -; D: TRBD1; J: TRBJ2-7; CDR3: CASSPIDRGSYEQYF; DNA: TGCGCCAGCAGCCCTATAGACAGGGGGTCCTACGAGCAGTACTTC
V: TRBV4-1; size: -; D: TRBD2; J: TRBJ2-7; CDR3: CASSQEPAGGPYEQYF; DNA: TGCGCCAGCAGCCAAGAGCCAGCGGGAGGGCCCTACGAGCAGTACTTC
V: TRBV6-1; size: -; D: -; J: TRBJ2-5; CDR3: CASSEAGAGVLLETQYF; DNA: TGTGCCAGCAGTGAAGCGGGGGCGGGAGTCCTGCTGGAGACCCAGTACTTC
V: TRBV6-6; size: -; D: -; J: TRBJ2-7; CDR3: CASNTGGAYEQYF; DNA: TGTGCCAGCAACACAGGAGGGGCCTACGAGCAGTACTTC
V: TRBV15; size: -; D: TRBD2; J: TRBJ2-7; CDR3: CATSRESGTRGEQYF; DNA: TGTGCCACCAGCAGAGAATCCGGGACTAGAGGCGAGCAGTACTTC
V: TRBV9; size: -; D: -; J: TRBJ2-7; CDR3: CASSVSADVTYEQYF; DNA: TGTGCCAGCAGCGTAAGTGCGGACGTAACCTACGAGCAGTACTTC
V: TRBV7-8; size: -; D: TRBD1; J: TRBJ2-7; CDR3: CASSQVIGGSEQYF; DNA: TGTGCCAGCAGCCAAGTTATAGGGGGCAGCGAGCAGTACTTC
V: TRBV7-9; size: -; D: -; J: TRBJ2-3; CDR3: CASSLNGGRDTQYF; DNA: TGTGCCAGCAGCTTAAATGGGGGAAGAGATACGCAGTATTTT
V: TRBV5-6; size: -; D: -; J: TRBJ2-7; CDR3: CASSLEDSYEQYF; DNA: TGTGCCAGCAGCTTGGAGGATTCCTACGAGCAGTACTTC
V: TRBV9; size: -; D: -; J: TRBJ2-3; CDR3: CASSVPQEQALTDTQYF; DNA: TGTGCCAGCAGCGTGCCCCAGGAGCAGGCGCTCACAGATACGCAGTATTTT
V: TRBV28; size: -; D: TRBD2; J: TRBJ2-5; CDR3: CASRSEGLAGETQYF; DNA: TGTGCCAGCAGATCCGAGGGACTAGCCGGAGAGACCCAGTACTTC
V: TRBV7-9; size: -; D: -; J: TRBJ1-4; CDR3: CASRGANNEKLFF; DNA: TGTGCCAGCAGGGGGGCTAATAATGAAAAACTGTTTTTT
V: TRBV5-1; size: -; D: TRBD2; J: TRBJ2-7; CDR3: CASSVGGTAYEQYF; DNA: TGCGCCAGCAGCGTCGGGGGGACGGCCTACGAGCAGTACTTC
V: TRBV6-5; size: -; D: TRBD2; J: TRBJ2-5; CDR3: CASSSSGRFETQYF; DNA: TGTGCCAGCAGTTCTAGCGGGAGGTTTGAGACCCAGTACTTC
V: TRBV10-1; size: -; D: -; J: TRBJ1-5; CDR3: CARTPRLGVNQPQHF; DNA: TGCGCCCGAACTCCCCGTTTAGGGGTCAATCAGCCCCAGCATTTT
V: TRBV7-3; size: -; D: TRBD2; J: TRBJ2-5; CDR3: CASSLERLAAGGTQYF; DNA: TGTGCCAGCAGCTTAGAGCGGCTAGCGGCCGGCGGGACCCAGTACTTC
V: TRBV5-6; size: few; D: -; J: TRBJ2-2; CDR3: CASSLLHNTGELFF; DNA: TGTGCCAGCAGCTTGCTCCATAACACCGGGGAGCTGTTTTTT
V: TRBV10-1; size: -; D: -; J: TRBJ2-7; CDR3: CATSEAGEQYF; DNA: TGCGCCACCTCAGAGGCCGGCGAGCAGTACTTC
V: TRBV2; size: -; D: -; J: TRBJ1-2; CDR3: CASSETLVIDGYTF; DNA: TGTGCCAGCAGTGAAACCCTGGTGATCGATGGCTACACCTTC
V: TRBV6-5; size: -; D: -; J: TRBJ2-1; CDR3: CASSYTEGQEQFF; DNA: TGTGCCAGCAGTTACACGGAAGGACAGGAGCAGTTCTTC
V: TRBV7-3; size: -; D: TRBD2; J: TRBJ2-5; CDR3: CASSLGLAGKETQYF; DNA: TGTGCCAGCAGCTTAGGACTAGCGGGAAAGGAGACCCAGTACTTC
V: TRBV27; size: -; D: -; J: TRBJ1-1; CDR3: CASSLSERYEAFF; DNA: TGTGCCAGCAGTTTATCTGAAAGGTATGAAGCTTTCTTT
V: TRBV13; size: -; D: TRBD2; J: TRBJ2-7; CDR3: CASSASGGSSYEQYF; DNA: TGTGCCAGCAGCGCTAGCGGAGGAAGCTCCTACGAGCAGTACTTC
V: TRBV6-5; size: -; D: -; J: TRBJ1-1; CDR3: CASRHRENTEAFF; DNA: TGTGCCAGCAGACACAGAGAGAACACTGAAGCTTTCTTT
V: TRBV6-4; size: -; D: TRBD2; J: TRBJ2-1; CDR3: CASSKGLAEGKGNEQFF; DNA: TGTGCCAGCAGTAAAGGACTAGCGGAGGGAAAAGGTAATGAGCAGTTCTTC
V: TRBV28; size: -; D: TRBD2; J: TRBJ2-2; CDR3: CASSLWGSTSGSPTGELFF; DNA: TGTGCCAGCAGTTTATGGGGCTCGACTAGCGGGAGCCCTACCGGGGAGCTGTTTTTT
V: TRBV6-1; size: -; D: -; J: TRBJ2-7; CDR3: CASSEGHLVYEQYF; DNA: TGTGCCAGCAGTGAAGGACACCTAGTCTACGAGCAGTACTTC
V: TRBV5-4; size: -; D: -; J: TRBJ2-5; CDR3: CASSGAAKKTQYF; DNA: TGTGCCAGCAGCGGTGCAGCGAAGAAGACCCAGTACTTC
V: TRBV7-8; size: -; D: -; J: TRBJ2-5; CDR3: CASSLVLAPQETQYF; DNA: TGTGCCAGCAGCTTAGTGCTAGCTCCCCAAGAGACCCAGTACTTC
V: TRBV5-6; size: -; D: -; J: TRBJ2-2; CDR3: CASSFPSNAGELFF; DNA: TGTGCCAGCAGCTTTCCCTCTAACGCCGGGGAGCTGTTTTTT
V: TRBV7-2; size: -; D: -; J: TRBJ2-7; CDR3: CASSLALYEQYF; DNA: TGTGCCAGCAGCTTAGCGCTTTACGAGCAGTACTTC
V: TRBV10-1; size: -; D: -; J: TRBJ1-5; CDR3: CASRGRWHQPQHF; DNA: TGCGCCAGCAGGGGGAGGTGGCATCAGCCCCAGCATTTT
V: TRBV27; size: -; D: -; J: TRBJ2-3; CDR3: CASSLSNSLDTQYF; DNA: TGTGCCAGCAGTTTATCGAATTCGCTAGATACGCAGTATTTT
V: TRBV28; size: -; D: TRBD1; J: TRBJ2-1; CDR3: CASTQGASYNEQFF; DNA: TGTGCCAGCACGCAGGGGGCCTCCTACAATGAGCAGTTCTTC
V: TRBV6-5; size: once; D: -; J: TRBJ2-1; CDR3: CASALFTYNEQFF; DNA: TGTGCCAGCGCCCTATTTACCTACAATGAGCAGTTCTTC
V: TRBV7-9; size: -; D: -; J: TRBJ2-7; CDR3: CASSFSEISYEQYF; DNA: TGTGCCAGCAGCTTTAGCGAGATCTCCTACGAGCAGTACTTC
V: TRBV9; size: -; D: TRBD1; J: TRBJ1-2; CDR3: CASSSGTANGYTF; DNA: TGTGCCAGCAGCTCCGGGACAGCTAATGGCTACACCTTC
V: TRBV7-9; size: -; D: TRBD1; J: TRBJ1-4; CDR3: CASSSQPGTGKGEKLFF; DNA: TGTGCCAGCAGCTCCCAGCCGGGGACAGGGAAGGGTGAAAAACTGTTTTTT
V: TRBV27; size: -; D: -; J: TRBJ2-7; CDR3: CASSLGLPISYEQYF; DNA: TGTGCCAGCAGTTTGGGCCTACCCATCTCCTACGAGCAGTACTTC
V: TRBV9; size: -; D: -; J: TRBJ1-1; CDR3: CASSEGGATEAFF; DNA: TGTGCCAGCAGCGAGGGGGGAGCGACTGAAGCTTTCTTT
V: TRBV11-2; size: -; D: -; J: TRBJ2-7; CDR3: CASSPPGRGAYEQYF; DNA: TGTGCCAGCAGCCCCCCTGGGAGGGGGGCCTACGAGCAGTACTTC